This T cell receptor (beta chain) was found in a study of Ad26.COV2.S vaccination and SARS-CoV-2 variants (dated by TCRdb to the early 2020s). Regarding the study in general: Vaccine-arm donors came from COV1001, a multicentre, randomized, double-blind, placebo-controlled phase I-IIa trial of Ad26.COV2.S in healthy adults. Dosing of Ad26.COV2.S was intramuscular, at either 5x10^10 or 1x10^11 viral particles, delivered as one shot or as two shots spaced 56 days apart. TCRbeta repertoire sequencing served as the tool for gauging how specific and how broad the SARS-CoV-2-reactive T cell receptors were following Ad26.COV2.S vaccination. The TCR-sequenced set comprised roughly 30 samples: approximately 19 Ad26.COV2.S vaccine recipients, 5 placebo recipients and 8 SARS-CoV-2 convalescent individuals. Trial participants were randomized into five groups of five, in which low-dose or high-dose Ad26.COV2.S was given once or twice, or placebo was given on both occasions. Throughout the experiments and outcome assessment, investigators stayed blinded to trial group allocation.

Findings and caveats that apply to the study as a whole: Comparing responses between vaccine doses or regimens was not something the study was powered to do. Comparable non-spike TCR breadth was observed between vaccine and placebo recipients, consistent with only spike being contained in the vaccine. Spike-specific TCR breadth was higher in Ad26.COV2.S recipients than in placebo recipients (P = 0.0014). The authors noted that total T cell responses may have been underestimated by the TCR breadth and depth analyses. After vaccination, spike-specific CD8+ and CD4+ T cell responses were reported to show substantial breadth.

As to this clone: Its antigen specificity is not known. No base quality values were provided; no much bigger clone lies one nucleotide off.

The immunoSEQ Assay was the method used to sequence TCRbeta CDR3 regions. After extraction, genomic DNA underwent amplification by bias-controlled multiplex PCR, followed by high-throughput sequencing. In the paper's pipeline: To quantify the absolute abundance of every unique TCRbeta CDR3 region, sequences were collapsed and filtered. T cell fraction was estimated by normalizing TCRbeta template counts to usable DNA, with usable DNA measured through amplification of reference genes found in all nucleated cells. Repertoire TCRs were annotated as SARS-CoV-2-specific when V gene, CDR3 amino acid sequence and J gene were exactly matched to a known reactive TCR set. The reference SARS-CoV-2 TCR set came from MIRA and was filtered for enrichment in COVID-19-positive ImmuneCODE repertoires, removing public or cross-reactive TCRs. Drawing on the MIRA antigens, annotated TCRs were analysed further at the level of specific ORF or position within ORF. Breadth was defined as annotated unique rearrangements over total unique productive rearrangements; depth was the summed frequency of those rearrangements. Two-sided Wilcoxon rank-sum tests were applied when comparing TCR breadth between groups. The source is immuneACCESS, and TCRdb retained only in-frame sequences with V and J called. Part of the clones is not carried over; for the studies checked, unresolved V genes explain less than half of this, and the remainder is unexplained. The DNA gave D and trimming, while V, J and clone size come from that table. A total of about 420,000 clones appear in this sample, approximately 88% of them only once. The ten largest clones represent 3.5% to 4% of the sample.

The meaning of the sample's treatment or condition label: 15 to 20 received Ad26.COV2.S at low or high dose, single or two shots; roughly five received placebo; per-sample allocation not given. For vaccine and placebo recipients, the sequenced repertoires came from samples collected on day 63 after the first injection. In Cohort 1b, about two dozen adults aged 18-55 years were enrolled at a single site in Boston, USA, between 29 July and 7 August 2020. Ad26.COV2.S was a replication-incompetent adenovirus type 26 vector that expressed a prefusion-stabilized SARS-CoV-2 spike protein derived from the original Wuhan strain. The material was peripheral blood, obtained in a trial of Ad26.COV2.S vaccine versus placebo. This TCR derives from a person aged 18-65 years who received the Ad26.COV2.S COVID-19 vaccine or a placebo.

The sequenced DNA: TGTGCCAGCAGTTCCCCGCTCTGGGGGAAAAACATTCAGTACTTC. Its product reads: CASSSPLWGKNIQYF. The chain links TRBV6-5 with TRBJ2-4; the D region is possibly TRBD1 or TRBD2, each matching across 5 bases. V and J lose 4 bases and 4 bases, and a span of 14 bases separates them. Looking up the germline V gene yields CDR1 MNHEY and CDR2 SVGAGI. Taken from cysteine to phenylalanine, the CDR3 has 15 residues. Only the CDR3 DNA is retained, 45 bases long and in frame from the first base.